The rows below give T cell receptor beta chains drawn from one sample of a study of T cell changes during pregnancy in multiple sclerosis. TCRdb keeps only in-frame clones here, not all; method: immunoSEQ multiplex PCR. This sample carries about 16,000 clones, approximately 86% of them seen once, and the ten largest clones take about a fifth. The source material was CD8+ T cells from peripheral blood mononuclear cells, sampled in the first trimester of pregnancy. The receptors here all came from a female donor with multiple sclerosis, enrolled in a pregnancy study. The conserved cysteine and the conserved F or W are not part of the CDR3 here. Fields, in order: V gene, J gene, clone size, CDR3 protein. Size values are once, few and many counts, or a class for expanded clones, and some rows have none.

v_call: TRBV4-1
j_call: TRBJ2-2
clone_size: NA
cdr3_aa: ASSPKNTGELF

v_call: TRBV10-3
j_call: TRBJ2-3
clone_size: medium-sized
cdr3_aa: AISVGGGDLAQY

v_call: TRBV29-1
j_call: TRBJ2-1
clone_size: NA
cdr3_aa: SVETGQRSYNEQF

v_call: TRBV9
j_call: TRBJ1-1
clone_size: NA
cdr3_aa: ASSLGGGNTEAF

v_call: TRBV6-5
j_call: TRBJ1-4
clone_size: NA
cdr3_aa: ASSYTGDAKLF

v_call: TRBV27
j_call: TRBJ1-5
clone_size: NA
cdr3_aa: ASSSTGAGNQPQH

v_call: TRBV29-1
j_call: TRBJ1-1
clone_size: NA
cdr3_aa: SGRGQGGTEAF

v_call: TRBV15
j_call: TRBJ1-1
clone_size: NA
cdr3_aa: ATSETANTEAF

v_call: TRBV19
j_call: TRBJ1-1
clone_size: once
cdr3_aa: ASSIVPTGRTEAF

v_call: TRBV5-4
j_call: TRBJ2-7
clone_size: NA
cdr3_aa: ASSSRTSGYSYEQY

v_call: TRBV12-5
j_call: TRBJ2-1
clone_size: NA
cdr3_aa: ASGLSYNEQF

v_call: TRBV2
j_call: TRBJ2-5
clone_size: NA
cdr3_aa: ASRQGPETQY

v_call: TRBV7-2
j_call: TRBJ2-2
clone_size: NA
cdr3_aa: ASSLNRASNTGELF

v_call: TRBV18
j_call: TRBJ1-2
clone_size: NA
cdr3_aa: ASSPRPGLYGYT

v_call: TRBV6-5
j_call: TRBJ2-1
clone_size: NA
cdr3_aa: ASSYSAGDYNEQF

v_call: TRBV7-9
j_call: TRBJ1-5
clone_size: NA
cdr3_aa: ASRGPGVNQPQH

v_call: TRBV14
j_call: TRBJ2-5
clone_size: NA
cdr3_aa: ASSQEPWQGEETQY

v_call: TRBV11-2
j_call: TRBJ1-3
clone_size: NA
cdr3_aa: ASSAGSQLYSGNTIY

v_call: TRBV5-1
j_call: TRBJ1-1
clone_size: NA
cdr3_aa: ASSLSLNTEAF

v_call: TRBV10-3
j_call: TRBJ2-1
clone_size: NA
cdr3_aa: ATGQERDEQF

v_call: TRBV29-1
j_call: TRBJ2-1
clone_size: NA
cdr3_aa: SAYPGQWNEQF

v_call: TRBV5-6
j_call: TRBJ1-1
clone_size: NA
cdr3_aa: ASSLGSSTEAF

v_call: TRBV4-1
j_call: TRBJ2-5
clone_size: NA
cdr3_aa: ASSPTARDNQETQY

v_call: TRBV28
j_call: TRBJ2-7
clone_size: NA
cdr3_aa: ASSQDEQY

v_call: TRBV6-5
j_call: TRBJ1-1
clone_size: few
cdr3_aa: ASRESIMNTEAF

v_call: TRBV9
j_call: TRBJ2-3
clone_size: NA
cdr3_aa: ASSVFGATDTQY

v_call: TRBV5-6
j_call: TRBJ2-7
clone_size: NA
cdr3_aa: ASSLGRDEQY